The TCR beta chain under discussion was sequenced for a study of beta chain features in type 1 diabetes. The CDR3 covers 15 residues. The germline V and J ends were trimmed by 0 bases and 1 base, with 9 bases remaining between them. Germline values: CDR1 SGHRS, CDR2 YFSETQ. The study, taken as a whole, reports: The study notes PCR might favor shorter templates equally in patients and controls. Type 1 diabetes patients had VDJ junctions that carried fewer insertions and more deletions. Shorter TCRB CDR3s, moderately but significantly so, were found in Type 1 diabetes patients in all four CD4+ subsets.

Of the isolated RNA, all was reverse transcribed, and so the sequenced material was expressed TCRB transcripts. Regulatory, naive and central memory T cell samples averaged about 3.57 million reads. Profiling relied on immunoSEQ multiplex PCR, and the TCRdb table lists in-frame clones only, not all of them. The data hold 95,000 to 150,000 clones, with roughly a sixth observed a single time. As for this clone: Its antigen is undetermined.

This TCR came from a man aged 18 to 30 with type 1 diabetes. V gene TRBV5-1 combines with J gene TRBJ2-3, with D possibly called TRBD1 or TRBD2 (5 bases each). Sequenced: central memory CD4+ T cells from blood. For the CDR3, the DNA is TGCGCCAGCAGCTTGGCGGGACCACGCACAGATACGCAGTATTTT. This encodes CASSLAGPRTDTQYF.